Presented here are 31 T cell receptor beta chains from one specimen sequenced in a study of T-cell reconstitution after alpha-beta-depleted transplantation in children. It was with unique molecular identifiers that the TCRbeta library was prepared. MiXCR, applied by TCRdb to the PCR reads, yields one record per CDR3 protein. Of about 190,000 distinct CDR3 sequences in the sample, about 6.4% were seen once. Here the sequenced sample was PBMCs from the stem cell graft donor, taken from the stem cell graft. The receptors shown here come from a human donor who donated a stem cell graft to a child with Wiskott-Aldrich syndrome.

This clonotype was counted a few times. This chain connects TRBV6-2 or TRBV6-3 to TRBJ2-7, with D perhaps being TRBD1 or TRBD2 (5 bases each). The germline V gene encodes CDR1 MNHEY and CDR2 SVGEGT. This CDR3 contains 15 residues. V was cut by 8 bases and J by 0 bases, with 17 bases left in between. CDR3 bases: TGTGCCAGCTCCTCCCGAGGGCAGGGCTCCTACGAGCAGTACTTC. It translates to CASSSRGQGSYEQYF.

This clonotype has ten or more counts. J is TRBJ1-1 and V is TRBV3-1; D remains unclear. The CDR3 covers 14 residues. V was cut by 0 bases and J by 6 bases, with 11 bases left in between. The germline CDR1 and CDR2 sequences are LGHDT and YNNKEL (reference sequence). This CDR3 reads CASSQDGLRPEAFF. CDR3 coding DNA: TGTGCCAGCAGCCAAGATGGGCTCAGACCTGAAGCTTTCTTT. Using reference TRBV3-1 and TRBJ1-1 for the parts outside the CDR3, the full variable domain is DTAVSQTPKYLVTQMGNDKSIKCEQNLGHDTMYWYKQDSKKFLKIMFSYNNKELIINETVPNRFSPKSPDKAHLNLHINSLELGDSAVYFCASSQDGLRPEAFFGQGTRLTVV.

V and J are TRBV30 and TRBJ2-1, with 12 nucleotides matching TRBD2. CDR1 GTSNPN and CDR2 SVGIG come from the germline V gene (reference sequence). This CDR3 comprises 20 residues. Germline trimming cut 4 bases from V and 10 bases from J; bases unmatched to any gene: 26. Here the CDR3 DNA reads TGTGCCTGGAACGTGTACGGGGCGCTAGCGGGAGGGCTGTCATTGGGGGAGCAGTTCTTC. Translating it yields CAWNVYGALAGGLSLGEQFF. Full variable domain (remainder filled in from reference TRBV30 and TRBJ2-1): SQTIHQWPATLVQPVGSPLSLECTVEGTSNPNLYWYRQAAGRGLQLLFYSVGIGQISSEVPQNLSASRPQDRQFILSSKKLLLSDSGFYLCAWNVYGALAGGLSLGEQFFGPGTRLTVL.

The table lists this clonotype with many counts. V is TRBV5-1 and J is TRBJ2-2; no clear D. CDR3 length: 15 amino acids. Germline V gives CDR1 SGHRS, CDR2 YFSETQ. V lost 1 base to trimming and J lost 2 bases, with 9 bases between them. CDR3 sequence: CASSLSRHNTGELFF. In DNA, the CDR3 is TGCGCCAGCAGCTTGAGTCGGCACAACACCGGGGAGCTGTTTTTT.

The table lists this clonotype with many counts. The chain combines TRBV25-1 with TRBJ2-7; TRBD2 aligns across 8 bases. With V trimmed by 6 bases and J by 4 bases, 8 bases remained unmatched. CDR3 length: 14 amino acids. Germline CDR1 reads MGHDK; CDR2 reads SYGVNS. In nucleotides, the CDR3 is TGTGCCAGCAGACGGGAGGGCCAAGGGTACGAGCAGTACTTC. It is translated as CASRREGQGYEQYF.

This clonotype was seen a few times. This sequence joins TRBV20-1 and TRBJ2-1, with D perhaps TRBD2 (6 bases). Germline CDR1 and CDR2: DFQATT and SNEGSKA (reference sequence). There are 19 residues in the CDR3. V was shortened by 0 bases and J by 2 bases, with 23 bases between the two germline ends. The chain's CDR3 is CSAREGGKHSGEAYNEQFF. In DNA form, the CDR3 reads TGCAGTGCTAGAGAGGGGGGAAAGCATAGCGGAGAAGCCTACAATGAGCAGTTCTTC.

This clonotype was seen only a few times. The CDR3 DNA is TGTGCCAGCAGCCAGAACCCCGATGGAAGAGAGACCCAGTACTTC. This gives the protein CASSQNPDGRETQYF. The chain uses TRBV3-1 and TRBJ2-5, with D unclear. The germline CDR1 and CDR2 sequences are LGHDT and YNNKEL (reference sequence). Trimming removed 3 bases at V and 4 bases at J, with 15 bases between. The CDR3 totals 15 residues.

This clonotype appeared many times. The chain links TRBV30 to TRBJ2-1; 10 bases fit TRBD2. Germline CDR1 reads GTSNPN; CDR2 reads SVGIG (reference sequence). With 1 base clipped from V and 8 bases from J, the junction kept 8 bases outside the gene matches. CDR3 size: 15 residues. The CDR3 here is CAWSALAGRDDEQFF. The DNA for the CDR3 is TGTGCCTGGAGTGCACTAGCGGGAAGGGACGATGAGCAGTTCTTC.

The sample holds many counts of this clonotype. The chain employs TRBV6-1 and TRBJ1-2; 7 nucleotides agree with TRBD1. Trimming at V came to 3 bases and at J to 7 bases, leaving 5 bases not matched to a gene. The CDR3 runs to 13 residues. CDR1 MNHNS and CDR2 SASEGT come from the germline V gene. The CDR3 reads CASSDRQGLGYTF. The DNA of the CDR3 is TGTGCCAGCAGTGATCGACAGGGCCTTGGCTACACCTTC.

The chain combines TRBV30 with TRBJ1-3; D gene uncertain. This CDR3 comprises 15 residues. V lost 0 bases and J 0 bases, leaving 9 bases between the germline ends. From germline, CDR1 is GTSNPN and CDR2 SVGIG (reference sequence). The CDR3 reads CAWSVELTSGNTIYF. The CDR3 DNA sequence: TGTGCCTGGAGTGTTGAACTGACCTCTGGAAACACCATATATTTT.

There are a few counts of this clonotype. The chain joins TRBV30 to TRBJ1-1; D perhaps matches TRBD1 (5 bases). The CDR3 extends over 12 amino acids. Deletions cut 5 bases from V and 5 bases from J, with 12 bases between. CDR1 and CDR2 from the germline V gene are GTSNPN and SVGIG (reference sequence). The CDR3 spells CAWGPGGTEAFF. Written as DNA, the CDR3 is TGTGCCTGGGGTCCCGGGGGAACTGAAGCTTTCTTT.

This clonotype was found many times. In DNA, the CDR3 is TGTGCCAGCAGTGATAAAATTCAGGCCCCCTATGGCTACACCTTC. Translated, it gives CASSDKIQAPYGYTF. V gene TRBV6-1 combines with J gene TRBJ1-2; no reliable D call. This CDR3 region has 15 residues. Germline loops: CDR1 MNHNS, CDR2 SASEGT. Trimming removed 3 bases at V and 4 bases at J, with 15 bases between.

The CDR3 region has the DNA TGCGCCAGCAGTGAGCAGCGGTACTACGAGCAGTACTTC. This encodes CASSEQRYYEQYF. The genes are TRBV10-2 and TRBJ2-7; D might be TRBD2 (5 bases). This CDR3 contains 13 residues. Germline V gene data show CDR1 as WSHSY and CDR2 as SAAADI. V dropped 2 bases and J dropped 3 bases, with 8 bases sitting between them.

This clonotype was observed at least ten times. V is TRBV14 and J is TRBJ2-1, with 13 positions matching TRBD2. Germline V gene lookup returns CDR1 SGHDN and CDR2 FVKESK. Trimming at V came to 1 base and at J to 7 bases, leaving 1 base not matched to a gene. This CDR3 comprises 15 residues. Written as DNA, the CDR3 is TGTGCCAGCAGCCAAGGGACTAGCGGGAGAAATGAGCAGTTCTTC. Its protein is CASSQGTSGRNEQFF.

The table lists this clonotype with many counts. The J gene is TRBJ2-2, the V gene TRBV29-1; TRBD1 aligns across 7 bases. V lost 6 bases to trimming and J lost 1 base; unmatched junction nucleotides: 2. Germline V gene sequence: CDR1 SQVTM, CDR2 ANQGSEA. The CDR3 length is 13 residues. The CDR3 nucleotides read TGCAGCGTGGGACAGAAGAACACCGGGGAGCTGTTTTTT. This codes for CSVGQKNTGELFF.

Many counts were recorded for this clonotype. The V and J genes are TRBV10-3 and TRBJ2-2; tentative D call: TRBD1 (6 bases). The CDR3 spans 14 residues. Trimming left V 3 bases short and J 7 bases short, with 12 bases between. The germline V gene encodes CDR1 ENHRY and CDR2 SYGVKD. The DNA for the CDR3 is TGTGCCATCAGTGACAGGGGCGAGGTCGGGGAGCTGTTTTTT. Protein: CAISDRGEVGELFF.

The table lists this clonotype with a few counts. The genes are TRBV28 and TRBJ2-3; D may be TRBD1 (6 bases). CDR3 size: 11 residues. V lost 6 bases and J 10 bases, leaving 11 bases between the germline ends. Germline CDR1 and CDR2: MDHEN and SYDVKM. CDR3 loop: CASSRTAAQYF. As DNA, the CDR3 is TGTGCCAGCAGCCGGACAGCCGCGCAGTATTTT. The full variable domain, its missing parts supplied by reference TRBV28 and TRBJ2-3, is DVKVTQSSRYLVKRTGEKVFLECVQDMDHENMFWYRQDPGLGLRLIYFSYDVKMKEKGDIPEGYSVSREKKERFSLILESASTNQTSMYLCASSRTAAQYFGPGTRLTVL.

This clonotype was found many times. V and J are TRBV27 and TRBJ2-7; 12 positions agree with TRBD2. V lost 5 bases to trimming and J lost 4 bases; unmatched junction nucleotides: 3. CDR1 is MNHEY, CDR2 SMNVEV, per germline (reference sequence). This CDR3 spans 14 amino acids. The chain's CDR3 is CASSVTSGRYEQYF. DNA for the CDR3: TGTGCCAGCAGTGTAACTAGCGGGAGGTACGAGCAGTACTTC.

The sample holds many counts of this clonotype. V is TRBV29-1 and J is TRBJ2-1; 10 bases align to TRBD1. The length of the CDR3 is 17 residues. CDR1 SQVTM and CDR2 ANQGSEA come from the germline V gene. V trimming: 6 bases; J trimming: 0 bases; junction bases outside the gene matches: 11. Written as DNA, the CDR3 is TGCAGCGTCGACTTCGGGGGGGACAGGGGCTCCTACAATGAGCAGTTCTTC. This translates into CSVDFGGDRGSYNEQFF.

In its sample, this clonotype was seen a few times. The genes are TRBV5-1 and TRBJ1-1; 8 bases align to TRBD1. The CDR3 totals 15 residues. The ends lost 3 bases at V and 1 base at J; junction bases unmatched: 5. Germline V gene sequence: CDR1 SGHRS, CDR2 YFSETQ. The CDR3 region is CASSSQGAGNTEAFF. DNA for the CDR3: TGCGCCAGCAGCTCTCAGGGGGCCGGGAACACTGAAGCTTTCTTT.

This clonotype was counted ten times or more. This chain links TRBV15 with TRBJ1-5; maybe TRBD1 (6 bases). The CDR3 sequence is 14 residues long. Trimming cost V 6 bases and J 1 base, with 10 bases left between them. From germline, CDR1 is LNHNV and CDR2 YYDKDF (reference sequence). The CDR3 protein is CATSKTGSNQPQHF. The CDR3 DNA follows: TGTGCCACCAGTAAGACAGGAAGCAATCAGCCCCAGCATTTT.

This clonotype appeared many times. The rearrangement uses TRBV12-3 or TRBV12-4 and TRBJ2-1, with D hard to call. V lost 4 bases to trimming and J lost 7 bases, with 11 bases between them. This CDR3 spans 13 amino acids. CDR3 sequence (DNA): TGTGCCAGCAGTTCGACCCAAGGGAATGAGCAGTTCTTC. Amino acid sequence: CASSSTQGNEQFF.

This clonotype was counted many times. The V and J genes are TRBV5-5 and TRBJ2-7; 7 bases line up with TRBD1. The V gene end was trimmed by 2 bases and the J gene end by 9 bases; junction bases not matched to a gene: 14. The CDR3 runs to 15 residues. Germline CDR1 reads SGHKS; CDR2 reads YYEKEE (reference sequence). CDR3 sequence: CASSFVAGGSSLQYF. As DNA, the CDR3 is TGTGCCAGCAGCTTTGTGGCAGGGGGAAGCAGTTTGCAGTACTTC.

This clonotype was observed at least ten times. The CDR3 loop is CSARAREQYF. The DNA for the CDR3 is TGCAGTGCTAGAGCGAGGGAGCAGTACTTC. The chain combines TRBV20-1 with TRBJ2-7; the D is unclear. The length of the CDR3 is 10 residues. V lost 1 base and J 7 bases, leaving 5 bases between the germline ends. CDR1 is DFQATT and CDR2 is SNEGSKA in the germline V gene (reference sequence).

This clonotype was detected ten times or more. The chain employs TRBV4-1 and TRBJ2-3; 8 nucleotides match TRBD1. The CDR3 consists of 15 residues. V was pared by 7 bases and J by 5 bases, with 11 bases of the junction left unmatched. The germline V gene encodes CDR1 MGHRA and CDR2 YSYEKL. The CDR3: CASKYGQGAGDTQYF. Here the CDR3 DNA reads TGCGCCAGCAAGTATGGGCAGGGGGCCGGAGATACGCAGTATTTT.

This clonotype was picked up many times. The chain carries TRBV2 and TRBJ1-1, with a tentative D call TRBD1 (5 bases). This CDR3 has 13 residues. The germline V gene encodes CDR1 SNHLY and CDR2 FYNNEI. Trimming left V 6 bases short and J 8 bases short, with 16 bases between. The CDR3 region is CASRSGLAGEAFF. DNA of the CDR3: TGTGCCAGCAGATCGGGGTTGGCAGGGGAAGCTTTCTTT. The whole variable domain, filled in from reference TRBV2 and TRBJ1-1, reads EPEVTQTPSHQVTQMGQEVILRCVPISNHLYFYWYRQILGQKVEFLVSFYNNEISEKSEIFDDQFSVERPDGSNFTLKIRSTKLEDSAMYFCASRSGLAGEAFFGQGTRLTVV.

This clonotype was observed a few times. The genes are TRBV20-1 and TRBJ2-5; a possible D gene is TRBD2 (6 bases). This CDR3 contains 14 residues. Germline assignment: CDR1 DFQATT and CDR2 SNEGSKA (reference sequence). V lost 5 bases and J 0 bases, leaving 13 bases between the germline ends. Here the CDR3 DNA reads TGCAGTGCTGGCAGGGACTTGTACCAAGAGACCCAGTACTTC. Translating it yields CSAGRDLYQETQYF.

This clonotype was observed many times. The V call is TRBV5-1, the J call TRBJ2-7, with a weak D call TRBD1 (5 bases). Germline V lookup: CDR1 SGHRS, CDR2 YFSETQ. V was shortened by 4 bases and J by 5 bases, with 16 bases between the two germline ends. The CDR3 loop spans 14 amino acids. The DNA of the CDR3 is TGCGCCAGCAGCCTGGGGCTCTCCCGGAACGAGCAGTACTTC. Its protein is CASSLGLSRNEQYF. The full variable domain, completed using reference TRBV5-1 and TRBJ2-7, is KAGVTQTPRYLIKTRGQQVTLSCSPISGHRSVSWYQQTPGQGLQFLFEYFSETQRNKGNFPGRFSGRQFSNSRSEMNVSTLELGDSALYLCASSLGLSRNEQYFGPGTRLTVT.

Ten or more counts support this clonotype. J is TRBJ1-2 and V is TRBV12-3 or TRBV12-4; 7 bases agree with TRBD1. V lost 0 bases, J lost 4 bases, and 2 bases stayed unmatched. CDR3 length: 14 residues. The CDR3 sequence is CASSLAGDSYGYTF. CDR3 bases: TGTGCCAGCAGTTTAGCAGGGGACAGCTATGGCTACACCTTC.

In its sample, this clonotype was seen many times. The V gene is TRBV29-1, the J gene TRBJ2-1, with D maybe TRBD2 (6 bases). Germline loops: CDR1 SQVTM, CDR2 ANQGSEA. The CDR3 spans 12 residues. Trimming took 5 bases from V and 3 from J, leaving 8 bases between them. CDR3: CSVSDYYNEQFF. In nucleotides, the CDR3 is TGCAGCGTTTCGGACTACTACAATGAGCAGTTCTTC.

This clonotype showed up just a few times. The chain combines TRBV5-1 with TRBJ2-2, with D possibly called TRBD1 or TRBD2 (5 bases each). The ends were cut back, 4 bases at V and 4 bases at J, with 23 bases in the middle. The CDR3 sequence is 18 residues long. The germline CDR1 and CDR2 sequences are SGHRS and YFSETQ. CDR3 nucleotides: TGCGCCAGCAGCCCAGGGACCCCCACAGGTCTGATCACCGGGGAGCTGTTTTTT. Its protein is CASSPGTPTGLITGELFF.